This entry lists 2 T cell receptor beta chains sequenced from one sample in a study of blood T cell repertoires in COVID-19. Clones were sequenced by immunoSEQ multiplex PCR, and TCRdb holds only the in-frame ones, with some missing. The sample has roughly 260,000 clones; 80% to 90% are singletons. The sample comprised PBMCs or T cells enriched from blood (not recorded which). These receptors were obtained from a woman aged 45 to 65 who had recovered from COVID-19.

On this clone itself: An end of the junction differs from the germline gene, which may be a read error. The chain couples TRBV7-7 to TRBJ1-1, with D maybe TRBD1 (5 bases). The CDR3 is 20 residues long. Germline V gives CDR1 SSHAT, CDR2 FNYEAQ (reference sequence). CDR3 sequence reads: CASSPLEGPAEGPGDTEAFF. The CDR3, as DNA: TGTGCTAGCAGCCCCCTCGAGGGTCCGGCCGAGGGCCCGGGGGACACTGAAGCTTTCTTT.

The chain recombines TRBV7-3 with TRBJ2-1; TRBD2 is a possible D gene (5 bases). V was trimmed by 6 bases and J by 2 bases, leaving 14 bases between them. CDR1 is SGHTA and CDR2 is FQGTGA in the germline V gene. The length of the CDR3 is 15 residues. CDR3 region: CASRLGRAAYNEQFF. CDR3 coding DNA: TGTGCCAGCAGACTAGGGCGGGCTGCCTACAATGAGCAGTTCTTC. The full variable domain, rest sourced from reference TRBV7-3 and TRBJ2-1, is GAGVSQTPSNKVTEKGKYVELRCDPISGHTALYWYRQSLGQGPEFLIYFQGTGAADDSGLPNDRFFAVRPEGSVSTLKIQRTERGDSAVYLCASRLGRAAYNEQFFGPGTRLTVL.